A selection of T cell receptor beta chains follows, all from one sample in a study of cytomegalovirus exposure and HLA in healthy donors. Assay: immunoSEQ multiplex PCR; the TCRdb copy retains only in-frame clones and omits some. The sample has around 190,000 clones, about 10% seen once. The sample comprised PBMCs. These receptors originate from a woman in her thirties in good health and CMV-seropositive. The CDR3 runs from the conserved cysteine through the conserved F or W. Each record gives: D gene, V gene, CDR3 length, J gene, clone size, CDR3 protein, CDR3 DNA. A D gene is named only where the DNA matches it firmly. Some rows mark clone size as missing; the rest say once, few, many or name a class of expanded clone.

d_gene: .; v_gene: TRBV20-1; len: 11; j_gene: TRBJ2-5; abundance: few; CDR3aa: CSARSYETQYF; CDR3nt: TGCAGTGCTAGATCCTACGAGACCCAGTACTTC
d_gene: .; v_gene: TRBV5-1; len: 13; j_gene: TRBJ1-2; abundance: .; CDR3aa: CASSPNSADGYTF; CDR3nt: TGCGCCAGCAGCCCCAACAGTGCCGATGGCTACACCTTC
d_gene: TRBD1; v_gene: TRBV5-8; len: 15; j_gene: TRBJ1-1; abundance: few; CDR3aa: CASSPGTGASEGAFF; CDR3nt: TGTGCCAGCAGTCCCGGGACAGGCGCCTCCGAGGGGGCTTTCTTT
d_gene: TRBD2; v_gene: TRBV10-1; len: 17; j_gene: TRBJ2-7; abundance: .; CDR3aa: CASSESRGLAGGYEQYF; CDR3nt: TGCGCCAGCAGTGAGTCGAGGGGACTAGCGGGAGGTTACGAGCAGTACTTC
d_gene: TRBD1; v_gene: TRBV14; len: 15; j_gene: TRBJ1-1; abundance: few; CDR3aa: CASSQWTGSITEAFF; CDR3nt: TGTGCCAGCAGCCAGTGGACAGGGTCGATCACTGAAGCTTTCTTT
d_gene: TRBD2; v_gene: TRBV5-1; len: 17; j_gene: TRBJ2-1; abundance: .; CDR3aa: CASSWGLAGVQGDEQFF; CDR3nt: TGCGCCAGCAGCTGGGGACTAGCGGGAGTTCAAGGGGATGAGCAGTTCTTC
d_gene: TRBD1; v_gene: TRBV18; len: 15; j_gene: TRBJ2-5; abundance: .; CDR3aa: CASCDTGGRAETQYF; CDR3nt: TGTGCCAGCTGCGACACAGGGGGAAGGGCGGAGACCCAGTACTTC
d_gene: TRBD1; v_gene: TRBV14; len: 13; j_gene: TRBJ1-1; abundance: few; CDR3aa: CASSKDRVTEAFF; CDR3nt: TGTGCCAGCAGCAAGGACAGGGTCACTGAAGCTTTCTTT
d_gene: .; v_gene: TRBV2; len: 15; j_gene: TRBJ1-2; abundance: few; CDR3aa: CASSGGRGNLYGYTF; CDR3nt: TGTGCCAGCAGTGGGGGACGGGGGAATCTCTATGGCTACACCTTC
d_gene: .; v_gene: TRBV7-6; len: 14; j_gene: TRBJ2-1; abundance: .; CDR3aa: CASGNGLTHNEQFF; CDR3nt: TGTGCCAGCGGGAACGGACTGACACACAATGAGCAGTTCTTC
d_gene: .; v_gene: TRBV27; len: 16; j_gene: TRBJ2-7; abundance: once; CDR3aa: CASSLSVRGSAYEQYF; CDR3nt: TGTGCCAGCAGTTTATCGGTCAGGGGCAGTGCCTACGAGCAGTACTTC
d_gene: .; v_gene: TRBV5-6; len: 13; j_gene: TRBJ2-5; abundance: few; CDR3aa: CASSLRGMETQYF; CDR3nt: TGTGCCAGCAGCTTGAGGGGAATGGAGACCCAGTACTTC
d_gene: .; v_gene: TRBV29-1; len: 12; j_gene: TRBJ1-1; abundance: .; CDR3aa: CSVEAENTEAFF; CDR3nt: TGCAGCGTTGAGGCAGAGAACACTGAAGCTTTCTTT
d_gene: .; v_gene: TRBV4-1; len: 16; j_gene: TRBJ1-4; abundance: few; CDR3aa: CASSQEDGQPNEKLFF; CDR3nt: TGCGCCAGCAGCCAAGAGGACGGACAGCCGAATGAAAAACTGTTTTTT